Listed here are 2 T cell receptor beta chains from one sample, sequenced in a study of identical twins. One entry per CDR3 protein, called by TCRdb with MiXCR from the 5' RACE reads. The profile shows 750,000 to 950,000 distinct CDR3 sequences, around 12% of them singletons. These data are also associated with another study on yellow fever vaccine responses in identical twins.

The sequenced sample was PBMCs. The receptors stem from a woman aged 18 to 35 in good health.

This clonotype was seen repeatedly, ten times or more. The chain recombines TRBV5-1 with TRBJ1-2; D not certain. Germline V CDR1 and CDR2: SGHRS, YFSETQ. V was pared by 0 bases and J by 4 bases, with 13 bases between. The CDR3 has 15 amino acids. CDR3 loop: CASSLEEESPYGYTF. Here the CDR3 DNA reads TGCGCCAGCAGCTTGGAGGAAGAAAGCCCCTATGGCTACACCTTC. Full variable domain (outside the CDR3, taken from reference TRBV5-1 and TRBJ1-2): KAGVTQTPRYLIKTRGQQVTLSCSPISGHRSVSWYQQTPGQGLQFLFEYFSETQRNKGNFPGRFSGRQFSNSRSEMNVSTLELGDSALYLCASSLEEESPYGYTFGSGTRLTVV.

J is TRBJ2-2 and V is TRBV20-1; D is unclear. This CDR3 is 15 amino acids long. Germline V CDR1 and CDR2: DFQATT, SNEGSKA (reference sequence). The V and J ends lost 0 bases and 0 bases respectively, with 8 bases between them. In DNA form, the CDR3 reads TGCAGTGCTAGAGATCCAGAGACGAACACCGGGGAGCTGTTTTTT. Residues: CSARDPETNTGELFF.